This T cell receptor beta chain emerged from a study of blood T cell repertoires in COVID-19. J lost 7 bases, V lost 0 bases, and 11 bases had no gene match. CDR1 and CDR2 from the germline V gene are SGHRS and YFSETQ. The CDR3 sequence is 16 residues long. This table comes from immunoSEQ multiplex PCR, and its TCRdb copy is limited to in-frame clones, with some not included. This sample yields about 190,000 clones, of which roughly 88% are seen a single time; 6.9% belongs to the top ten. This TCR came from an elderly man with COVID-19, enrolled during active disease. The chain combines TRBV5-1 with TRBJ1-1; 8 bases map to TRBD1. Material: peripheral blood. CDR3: CASSLAFQGAGDEAFF. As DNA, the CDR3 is TGCGCCAGCAGCTTGGCCTTTCAGGGGGCCGGTGATGAAGCTTTCTTT.